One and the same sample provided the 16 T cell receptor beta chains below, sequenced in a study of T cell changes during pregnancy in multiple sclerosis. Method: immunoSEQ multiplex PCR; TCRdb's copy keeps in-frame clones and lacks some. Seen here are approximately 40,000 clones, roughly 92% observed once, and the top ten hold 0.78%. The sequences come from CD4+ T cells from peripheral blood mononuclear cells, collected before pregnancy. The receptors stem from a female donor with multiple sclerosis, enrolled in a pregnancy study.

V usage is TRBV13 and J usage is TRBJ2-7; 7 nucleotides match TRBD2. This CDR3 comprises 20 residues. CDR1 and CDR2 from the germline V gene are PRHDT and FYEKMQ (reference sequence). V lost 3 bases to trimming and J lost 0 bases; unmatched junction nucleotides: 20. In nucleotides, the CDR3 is TGTGCCAGCAGCTTGATTTTAACGGGTGGGGAGCGGGACCCCTCCTACGAGCAGTACTTC. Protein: CASSLILTGGERDPSYEQYF.

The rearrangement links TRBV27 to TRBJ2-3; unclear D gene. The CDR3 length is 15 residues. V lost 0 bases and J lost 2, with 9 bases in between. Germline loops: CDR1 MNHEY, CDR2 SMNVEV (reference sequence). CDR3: CASSLSTRTTDTQYF. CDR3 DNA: TGTGCCAGCAGTTTATCGACACGAACCACAGATACGCAGTATTTT.

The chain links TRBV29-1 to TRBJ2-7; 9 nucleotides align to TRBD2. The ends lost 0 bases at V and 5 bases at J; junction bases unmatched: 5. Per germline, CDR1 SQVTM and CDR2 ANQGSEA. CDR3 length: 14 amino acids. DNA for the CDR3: TGCAGCGTTGAAGATGGCGGGAGGGGCGACGAGCAGTACTTC. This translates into CSVEDGGRGDEQYF.

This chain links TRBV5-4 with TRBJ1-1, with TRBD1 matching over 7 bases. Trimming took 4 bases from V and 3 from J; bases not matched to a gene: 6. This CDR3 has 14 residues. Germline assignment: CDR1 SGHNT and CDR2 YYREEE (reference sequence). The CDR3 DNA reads TGTGCCAGCAGCCCCGGACAGGTGGACACTGAAGCTTTCTTT. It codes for CASSPGQVDTEAFF.

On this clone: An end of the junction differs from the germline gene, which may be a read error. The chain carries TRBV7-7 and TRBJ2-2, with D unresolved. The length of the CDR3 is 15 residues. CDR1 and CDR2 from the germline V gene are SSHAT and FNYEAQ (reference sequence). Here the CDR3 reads CASSHRQGNTGELFF. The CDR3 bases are TGTGCTAGCAGCCACCGACAAGGGAACACCGGGGAGCTGTTTTTT.

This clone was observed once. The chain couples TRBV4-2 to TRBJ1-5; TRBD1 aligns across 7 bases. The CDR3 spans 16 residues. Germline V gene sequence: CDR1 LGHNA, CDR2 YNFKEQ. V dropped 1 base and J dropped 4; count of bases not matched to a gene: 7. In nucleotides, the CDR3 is TGTGCCAGCAGCCAAGGGTCCGCAGGGGGTAATCAGCCCCAGCATTTT. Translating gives CASSQGSAGGNQPQHF.

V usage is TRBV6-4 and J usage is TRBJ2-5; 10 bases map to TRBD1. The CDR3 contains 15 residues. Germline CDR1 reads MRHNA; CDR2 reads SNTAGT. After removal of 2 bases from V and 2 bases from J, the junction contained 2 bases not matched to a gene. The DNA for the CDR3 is TGTGCCAGCAGTGACGCGGACAGGGGGCAAGAGACCCAGTACTTC. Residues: CASSDADRGQETQYF.

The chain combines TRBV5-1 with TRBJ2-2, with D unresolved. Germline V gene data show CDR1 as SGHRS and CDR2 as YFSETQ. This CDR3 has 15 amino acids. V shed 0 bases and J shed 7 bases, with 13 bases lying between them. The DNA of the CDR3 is TGCGCCAGCAGCTTGGCTTCACGGAGCAGCGGGGAGCTGTTTTTT. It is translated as CASSLASRSSGELFF. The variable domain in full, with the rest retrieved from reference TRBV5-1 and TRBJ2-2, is KAGVTQTPRYLIKTRGQQVTLSCSPISGHRSVSWYQQTPGQGLQFLFEYFSETQRNKGNFPGRFSGRQFSNSRSEMNVSTLELGDSALYLCASSLASRSSGELFFGEGSRLTVL.

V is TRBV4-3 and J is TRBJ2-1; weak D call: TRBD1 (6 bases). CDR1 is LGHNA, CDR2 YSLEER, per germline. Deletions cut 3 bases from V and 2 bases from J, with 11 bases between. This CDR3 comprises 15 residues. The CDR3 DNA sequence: TGCGCCAGCAGCCACCCCGGACAGACCTACAATGAGCAGTTCTTC. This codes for CASSHPGQTYNEQFF.

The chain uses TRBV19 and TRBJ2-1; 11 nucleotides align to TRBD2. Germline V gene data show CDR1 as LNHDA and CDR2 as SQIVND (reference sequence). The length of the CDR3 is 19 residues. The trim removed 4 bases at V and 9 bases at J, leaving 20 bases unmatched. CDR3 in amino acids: CASSTQVRISSSGRTEQFF. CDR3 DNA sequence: TGTGCCAGTAGTACCCAAGTACGGATTTCGTCTAGCGGGAGGACTGAGCAGTTCTTC.

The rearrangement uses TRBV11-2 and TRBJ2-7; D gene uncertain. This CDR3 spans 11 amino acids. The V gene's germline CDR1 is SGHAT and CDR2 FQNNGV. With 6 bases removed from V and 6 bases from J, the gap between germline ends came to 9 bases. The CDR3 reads CASSSLSEQYF. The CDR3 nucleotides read TGTGCCAGCAGTAGTTTATCCGAGCAGTACTTC.

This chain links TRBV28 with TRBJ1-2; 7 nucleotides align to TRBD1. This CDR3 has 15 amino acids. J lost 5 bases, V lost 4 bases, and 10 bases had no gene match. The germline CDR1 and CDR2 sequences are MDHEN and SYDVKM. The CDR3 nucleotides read TGTGCCAGCAGTTCCCGGGAGGGGGCAGGGTATGGCTACACCTTC. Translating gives CASSSREGAGYGYTF.

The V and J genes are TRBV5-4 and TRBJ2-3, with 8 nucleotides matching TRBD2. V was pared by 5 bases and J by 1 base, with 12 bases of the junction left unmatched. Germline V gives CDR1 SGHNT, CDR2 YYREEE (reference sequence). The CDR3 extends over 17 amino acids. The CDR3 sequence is CASRSGGAREGTDTQYF. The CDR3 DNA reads TGTGCCAGCAGATCCGGGGGGGCGAGAGAGGGCACAGATACGCAGTATTTT.

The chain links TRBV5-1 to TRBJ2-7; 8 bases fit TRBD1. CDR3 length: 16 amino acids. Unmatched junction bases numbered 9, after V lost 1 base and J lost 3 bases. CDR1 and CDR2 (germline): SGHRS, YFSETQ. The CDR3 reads CASSLSRDRQVYEQYF. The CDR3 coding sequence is TGCGCCAGCAGCTTGTCCCGGGACAGGCAAGTCTACGAGCAGTACTTC.

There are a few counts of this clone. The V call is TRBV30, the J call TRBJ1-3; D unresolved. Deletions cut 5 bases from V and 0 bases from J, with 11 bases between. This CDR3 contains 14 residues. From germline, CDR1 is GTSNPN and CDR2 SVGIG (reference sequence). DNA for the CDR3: TGTGCCTGGGAACGGTCCCGCTCTGGAAACACCATATATTTT. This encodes CAWERSRSGNTIYF.

CDR3 amino acids: CASSPNKSPTEQYF. The CDR3 DNA sequence: TGTGCCAGCAGTCCGAATAAGAGTCCTACCGAGCAGTACTTC. The genes are TRBV25-1 and TRBJ2-7; unclear D gene. The CDR3 length is 14 residues. Germline loops: CDR1 MGHDK, CDR2 SYGVNS. Trimming took off 5 bases at V and 6 bases at J, with 17 bases between the two ends.